This TCR beta chain comes out of a study of chemoradiotherapy in HPV16-positive cancers. The overall study: A couple of HPV16-positive patients' cells yielded candidate HPV-specific clones and common motifs.

Details on this clone: What it recognizes is unknown.

Points from the study as a whole: For HPV16-positive patients, expanding HPV-responsive T cells associated with longer recurrence-free survival. Functional assays defining HPV-specific T cells used only a couple of HPV16-positive patients. Candidate HPV-specific clones and E7-related TCR motifs grew in tumor during treatment.

CDR1 is SGHTA, CDR2 FQGNSA, per germline. CDR3 size: 14 residues. Trimming took 5 bases from V and 1 from J; bases not matched to a gene: 2. The repertoire was sequenced with immunoSEQ multiplex PCR; TCRdb's copy has only in-frame clones and lacks some. This sample has about 5,400 clones, with roughly 85% found just once. The sequence derives from a human donor with HPV-associated anogenital cancer. Sequencing used tumor tissue, obtained from a patient who underwent chemoradiotherapy. This sequence joins TRBV7-2 and TRBJ2-3; TRBD1 matches 8 bases. The CDR3 region has the DNA TGTGCCAGCAGCCAGGGGGCCGGCACAGATACGCAGTATTTT. Protein product: CASSQGAGTDTQYF. Based on the CDR3 plus reference TRBV7-2 and TRBJ2-3, the full variable domain is GAGVSQSPSNKVTEKGKDVELRCDPISGHTALYWYRQSLGQGLEFLIYFQGNSAPDKSGLPSDRFSAERTGGSVSTLTIQRTQQEDSAVYLCASSQGAGTDTQYFGPGTRLTVL.